A single sample is the source of the 9 T cell receptor beta chains below, sequenced in a study of T cell responses to AZD1222 COVID-19 vaccine. Sequenced by immunoSEQ multiplex PCR; TCRdb stores in-frame clones only, minus some. The sample carries 150,000 or so clones, 90% to 95% recorded once. The sample here was peripheral blood, taken 28 days after the second AZD1222 dose. The receptors here all came from an adult who received the AZD1222 COVID-19 vaccine.

This clone appeared a few times. This chain links TRBV2 with TRBJ1-5; tentatively, D is TRBD1 (6 bases). The CDR3 sequence is 14 residues long. Germline CDR1 SNHLY, CDR2 FYNNEI. The V gene lost 1 base and the J gene lost 8 bases, with 12 bases spanning the gap. CDR3 loop: CASSEGQDLKPQHF. The CDR3 nucleotides are TGTGCCAGCAGTGAAGGACAGGACCTGAAGCCCCAGCATTTT.

This sequence joins TRBV7-5 and TRBJ1-4. TRBV7-5 is classified as a pseudogene. The CDR3 runs to 17 residues. The CDR3 DNA follows: TGTGCCAGAAGCTTAATAGAATTCCCGAGCGCTAATGAAAAACTGTTTTTT. Its protein is CARSLIEFPSANEKLFF.

The CDR3 nucleotides are TGTGCCACCCGACCCGGCCTTTATAATTCACCCCTCCACTTT. Translated, it gives CATRPGLYNSPLHF. The genes are TRBV27 and TRBJ1-6, with no clear D. V dropped 10 bases and J dropped 4 bases, with 14 bases sitting between them. Germline values: CDR1 MNHEY, CDR2 SMNVEV (reference sequence). The CDR3 runs to 14 residues.

V and J are TRBV18 and TRBJ2-2; TRBD1 agrees at 9 bases. Germline V CDR1 and CDR2: KGHSH, LQKENI. The CDR3 is made up of 13 amino acids. Losses at the gene ends were 5 bases for V and 6 bases for J; bases not matched to a gene: 1. The CDR3 region is CASSGTGSGELFF. CDR3 coding DNA: TGTGCCAGCTCAGGGACAGGGTCCGGGGAGCTGTTTTTT. Full variable domain (rest looked up from reference TRBV18 and TRBJ2-2): NAGVMQNPRHLVRRRGQEARLRCSPMKGHSHVYWYRQLPEEGLKFMVYLQKENIIDESGMPKERFSAEFPKEGPSILRIQQVVRGDSAAYFCASSGTGSGELFFGEGSRLTVL.

This clone was seen just once. This rearrangement joins TRBV7-2 to TRBJ1-1; the D is unclear. Germline V gene data show CDR1 as SGHTA and CDR2 as FQGNSA. V was pared by 4 bases and J by 0 bases, with 6 bases between. This CDR3 region has 13 residues. CDR3 loop: CASSWSLNTEAFF. The CDR3 bases are TGTGCCAGCAGCTGGTCGTTGAACACTGAAGCTTTCTTT.

This chain links TRBV5-1 with TRBJ1-1, with a possible D match to TRBD1 (5 bases). CDR3 length equals 15 residues. Trimming took off 0 bases at V and 1 base at J, with 10 bases between the two ends. The germline V gene encodes CDR1 SGHRS and CDR2 YFSETQ. This CDR3 is CASSLVPQGNTEAFF. The CDR3 DNA follows: TGCGCCAGCAGCTTGGTCCCCCAGGGGAACACTGAAGCTTTCTTT.

The V call is TRBV5-4, the J call TRBJ1-1, with D maybe TRBD1 (5 bases). Germline V lookup: CDR1 SGHNT, CDR2 YYREEE (reference sequence). The CDR3 consists of 15 residues. V was clipped by 2 bases and J by 4 bases, with 15 bases between them. CDR3 loop: CASSFRSSGGTEAFF. DNA for the CDR3: TGTGCCAGCAGCTTTAGGTCCTCGGGGGGCACTGAAGCTTTCTTT.

This clone was picked up one time. This chain uses TRBV20-1 with TRBJ2-7; weak D call: TRBD2 (6 bases). V lost 5 bases to trimming and J lost 9 bases, with 14 bases between them. The CDR3 extends over 11 amino acids. The germline CDR1 and CDR2 sequences are DFQATT and SNEGSKA (reference sequence). The CDR3 sequence: CSAGTAIRQYF. In DNA, the CDR3 is TGCAGTGCTGGGACTGCAATTCGGCAGTACTTC.

CDR3 amino acids: CASSSGGSEKLFF. The DNA of the CDR3 is TGTGCCAGCAGCTCAGGGGGTTCTGAAAAACTGTTTTTT. This sequence joins TRBV7-2 and TRBJ1-4, with TRBD1 matching over 7 bases. The V and J ends lost 4 bases and 7 bases, in that order; junction bases with no gene match: 3. CDR1 and CDR2 from the germline V gene are SGHTA and FQGNSA. The CDR3 is made up of 13 amino acids. Variable domain in full (rest from reference TRBV7-2 and TRBJ1-4): GAGVSQSPSNKVTEKGKDVELRCDPISGHTALYWYRQSLGQGLEFLIYFQGNSAPDKSGLPSDRFSAERTGGSVSTLTIQRTQQEDSAVYLCASSSGGSEKLFFGSGTQLSVL.